The 7 T cell receptor beta chains below all came from one sample that was sequenced in a study of blood T cell repertoires in COVID-19. Sequenced by immunoSEQ multiplex PCR; TCRdb stores in-frame clones only, minus some. This sample has approximately 280,000 clones, with roughly 80% found just once. Specimen: PBMCs or T cells enriched from blood (not recorded which). Receptor source: a man aged 40-50 years who had been exposed to COVID-19.

This sequence joins TRBV9 and TRBJ2-4; D gene uncertain. Germline V lookup: CDR1 SGDLS, CDR2 YYNGEE. The length of the CDR3 is 15 residues. V lost 0 bases and J lost 4, with 11 bases in between. The CDR3 protein is CASSVGTLTKNIQYF. The CDR3 bases are TGTGCCAGCAGCGTAGGTACACTGACTAAAAACATTCAGTACTTC. The full variable domain, in which reference TRBV9 and TRBJ2-4 provide the parts outside the CDR3, is DSGVTQTPKHLITATGQRVTLRCSPRSGDLSVYWYQQSLDQGLQFLIQYYNGEERAKGNILERFSAQQFPDLHSELNLSSLELGDSALYFCASSVGTLTKNIQYFGAGTRLSVL.

This clone was recorded once. The chain combines TRBV11-2 with TRBJ2-3; the match to TRBD1 covers 8 bases. The J segment lost 10 bases and the V segment lost 5 bases, leaving 8 bases of the junction unmatched. CDR1 is SGHAT and CDR2 is FQNNGV in the germline V gene. This CDR3 has 13 residues. Written as DNA, the CDR3 is TGTGCCAGCAGCAATGGGCAGGGGGCTCCGCAGTATTTT. This codes for CASSNGQGAPQYF. The full variable domain, with the rest looked up from reference TRBV11-2 and TRBJ2-3, is EAGVAQSPRYKIIEKRQSVAFWCNPISGHATLYWYQQILGQGPKLLIQFQNNGVVDDSQLPKDRFSAERLKGVDSTLKIQPAKLEDSAVYLCASSNGQGAPQYFGPGTRLTVL.

CDR3 residues: CASGLDGQGTDTQYF. The CDR3 nucleotides read TGTGCTAGTGGTTTGGACGGACAGGGCACAGATACGCAGTATTTT. The V gene is TRBV12-5, the J gene TRBJ2-3, with TRBD1 identical over 7 bases. V gave up 1 base and J gave up 1 base; unmatched junction bases: 2. Germline V gives CDR1 LGHNT, CDR2 FRNRAP. The CDR3 totals 15 residues.

This chain links TRBV5-1 with TRBJ2-3; weak D call: TRBD2 (6 bases). This CDR3 is built from 14 residues. CDR1 SGHRS and CDR2 YFSETQ come from the germline V gene. The V gene lost 2 bases and the J gene lost 0 bases, with 7 bases spanning the gap. The CDR3 DNA reads as TGCGCCAGCAGCTTTGGGACTAGCACAGATACGCAGTATTTT. Protein: CASSFGTSTDTQYF. Complete variable domain (other parts from reference TRBV5-1 and TRBJ2-3): KAGVTQTPRYLIKTRGQQVTLSCSPISGHRSVSWYQQTPGQGLQFLFEYFSETQRNKGNFPGRFSGRQFSNSRSEMNVSTLELGDSALYLCASSFGTSTDTQYFGPGTRLTVL.

The table lists this clone with a count of one. CDR3 loop: CATNGKTGEAFF. Written as DNA, the CDR3 is TGTGCCACGAACGGGAAGACAGGAGAAGCTTTCTTT. The V and J genes are TRBV30 and TRBJ1-1, with TRBD1 as a possible D gene (6 bases). Trimming took 8 bases from V and 8 from J, leaving 18 bases between them. The length of the CDR3 is 12 residues. CDR1 GTSNPN and CDR2 SVGIG come from the germline V gene (reference sequence).

The chain employs TRBV4-1 and TRBJ2-5; 7 bases map to TRBD2. This CDR3 has 16 residues. V lost 2 bases to trimming and J lost 1 base; unmatched junction nucleotides: 7. Per the germline V gene, CDR1 is MGHRA and CDR2 is YSYEKL. CDR3 sequence reads: CASSQRVGGVQETQYF. CDR3 sequence (DNA): TGCGCCAGCAGCCAACGAGTGGGAGGGGTCCAAGAGACCCAGTACTTC.

The chain combines TRBV10-3 with TRBJ1-6; 8 bases are a match to TRBD1. Germline values: CDR1 ENHRY, CDR2 SYGVKD. The CDR3 runs to 15 residues. Unmatched junction bases numbered 11, after V lost 6 bases and J lost 10 bases. The CDR3: CAISPSGQGDSPLHF. In DNA, the CDR3 is TGTGCCATCAGCCCCTCTGGACAGGGAGACTCACCCCTCCACTTT.